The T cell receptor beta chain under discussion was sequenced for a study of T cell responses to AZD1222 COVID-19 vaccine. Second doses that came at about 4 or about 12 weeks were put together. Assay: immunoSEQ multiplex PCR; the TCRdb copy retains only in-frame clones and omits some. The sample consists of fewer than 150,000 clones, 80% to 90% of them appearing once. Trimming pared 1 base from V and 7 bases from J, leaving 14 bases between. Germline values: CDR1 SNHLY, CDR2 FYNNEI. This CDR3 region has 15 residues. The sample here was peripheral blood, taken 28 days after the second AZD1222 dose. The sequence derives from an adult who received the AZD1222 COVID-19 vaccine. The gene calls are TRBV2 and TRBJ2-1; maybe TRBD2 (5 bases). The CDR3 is CASSEGTDPGNEQFF. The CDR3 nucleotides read TGTGCCAGCAGTGAAGGAACAGACCCGGGGAATGAGCAGTTCTTC.